One and the same sample provided the 13 T cell receptor beta chains below, sequenced in a study of T cell responses to AZD1222 COVID-19 vaccine. Profiling relied on immunoSEQ multiplex PCR, and the TCRdb table lists in-frame clones only, not all of them. The data show approximately 200,000 clones, approximately 90% seen once. The material was peripheral blood, obtained 28 days after the second AZD1222 dose. The receptors were sampled from an adult who received the AZD1222 COVID-19 vaccine.

There are a few counts of this clone. The rearrangement joins TRBV7-9 to TRBJ2-2; 10 positions match TRBD2. The CDR3 length is 16 residues. V shed 5 bases, J shed 2 bases, and the junction held 5 bases outside the gene matches. Germline V gives CDR1 SEHNR, CDR2 FQNEAQ (reference sequence). The CDR3 here is CASSPSGSLNTGELFF. The CDR3, as DNA: TGTGCCAGCAGCCCTAGCGGGAGCTTAAACACCGGGGAGCTGTTTTTT.

The chain employs TRBV6-5 and TRBJ2-7; possibly TRBD1 or TRBD2 for D (5 bases each). Trimming pared 8 bases from V and 5 bases from J, leaving 7 bases between. The V gene's germline CDR1 is MNHEY and CDR2 SVGAGI. CDR3 size: 10 residues. This chain's CDR3 is CASGDDEQYF. The CDR3 nucleotides are TGTGCCAGCGGGGACGACGAGCAGTACTTC.

The chain combines TRBV15 with TRBJ1-1; D unclear. Trimming cost V 4 bases and J 0 bases, with 6 bases left between them. The length of the CDR3 is 13 residues. The germline V gene encodes CDR1 LNHNV and CDR2 YYDKDF (reference sequence). The CDR3 sequence is CATSIQVNTEAFF. CDR3 in DNA: TGTGCCACCAGCATTCAGGTGAACACTGAAGCTTTCTTT. The variable domain in full, completed from reference TRBV15 and TRBJ1-1, reads DAMVIQNPRYQVTQFGKPVTLSCSQTLNHNVMYWYQQKSSQAPKLLFHYYDKDFNNEADTPDNFQSRRPNTSFCFLDIRSPGLGDTAMYLCATSIQVNTEAFFGQGTRLTVV.

The chain couples TRBV11-3 to TRBJ2-3, with D unresolved. Per the germline V gene, CDR1 is SGHNT and CDR2 is YENEEA. The ends were cut back, 4 bases at V and 4 bases at J, with 12 bases in the middle. The CDR3 spans 14 residues. The CDR3 region is CASSSSVSADTQYF. CDR3 DNA sequence: TGTGCCAGCAGCTCGTCCGTCAGCGCAGATACGCAGTATTTT.

The CDR3 DNA reads TGTGCCAGTAGTATGCTAGCGGGACCCTACAATGAGCAGTTCTTC. Protein product: CASSMLAGPYNEQFF. This chain connects TRBV19 to TRBJ2-1, with 9 positions matching TRBD2. CDR1 and CDR2 from the germline V gene are LNHDA and SQIVND (reference sequence). The CDR3 spans 15 residues. Trimming took 3 bases from V and 2 from J; bases not matched to a gene: 2.

This clone was seen once. The chain combines TRBV28 with TRBJ2-1; D is unclear. Germline lookup yields CDR1 MDHEN and CDR2 SYDVKM. Trimming pared 4 bases from V and 6 bases from J, leaving 16 bases between. CDR3 length equals 15 residues. In DNA, the CDR3 is TGTGCCAGCAGTTCTCCCGCAAGAGCTCTCAATGAGCAGTTCTTC. It is translated as CASSSPARALNEQFF.

The chain employs TRBV19 and TRBJ1-1, with D possibly being TRBD1 (5 bases). Trimming shortened V by 3 bases and J by 4 bases, and 15 bases separated the two germline ends. Germline V gene sequence: CDR1 LNHDA, CDR2 SQIVND (reference sequence). This CDR3 has 15 amino acids. In DNA form, the CDR3 reads TGTGCCAGTAGTATGAGGGCAGGGAAGACCACTGAAGCTTTCTTT. This codes for CASSMRAGKTTEAFF.

The chain combines TRBV5-1 with TRBJ2-3, with D perhaps matching TRBD2 (5 bases). V lost 2 bases, J lost 3 bases, and 13 bases lay in between. Germline V gene sequence: CDR1 SGHRS, CDR2 YFSETQ. The CDR3 has 15 residues. The CDR3 protein is CASSFTSGETDTQYF. The DNA of the CDR3 is TGCGCCAGCAGCTTTACGAGCGGCGAAACAGATACGCAGTATTTT.

The chain combines TRBV7-3 with TRBJ2-2; 7 bases align to TRBD1. CDR3 length: 19 residues. The V and J ends lost 8 bases and 0 bases, in that order; junction bases with no gene match: 18. The germline V gene encodes CDR1 SGHTA and CDR2 FQGTGA. The CDR3 DNA is TGTGCCAGCGGATTTCACTTTTTAACAGGGGCTCCGAACACCGGGGAGCTGTTTTTT. Amino acids: CASGFHFLTGAPNTGELFF. The whole variable domain, remainder taken from reference TRBV7-3 and TRBJ2-2, is GAGVSQTPSNKVTEKGKYVELRCDPISGHTALYWYRQSLGQGPEFLIYFQGTGAADDSGLPNDRFFAVRPEGSVSTLKIQRTERGDSAVYLCASGFHFLTGAPNTGELFFGEGSRLTVL.

The chain uses TRBV3-1 (or the pseudogene TRBV3-2) and TRBJ1-6; a possible D gene is TRBD1 (6 bases). Germline-derived CDR1 and CDR2 are LGHDT and YNNKEL (reference sequence). The CDR3 consists of 15 residues. Trimming shortened V by 4 bases and J by 10 bases, and 17 bases separated the two germline ends. The CDR3 DNA reads as TGTGCCAGCAGCCCCGGTGGGGGCGGGGACTCACCCCTCCACTTT. Its protein product is CASSPGGGGDSPLHF.

The chain carries TRBV7-8 and TRBJ2-3, with 9 nucleotides matching TRBD2. The CDR3 has 19 amino acids. Germline CDR1 SGHVS, CDR2 FQNEAQ. Trimming at V came to 1 base and at J to 1 base, leaving 12 bases not matched to a gene. DNA for the CDR3: TGTGCCAGCAGCTTAGGGACTAGCGTATTGAGGTGGGGCACAGATACGCAGTATTTT. Protein sequence: CASSLGTSVLRWGTDTQYF.

The chain is built from TRBV7-8 and TRBJ2-1; maybe TRBD1 (6 bases). Germline V gene sequence: CDR1 SGHVS, CDR2 FQNEAQ. Trimming took 4 bases from V and 4 from J, leaving 8 bases between them. The length of the CDR3 is 13 residues. CDR3 region: CASSYQGYNEQFF. The CDR3 bases are TGTGCCAGCAGCTATCAGGGGTACAATGAGCAGTTCTTC. Using reference TRBV7-8 and TRBJ2-1 for the parts outside the CDR3, the full variable domain is GAGVSQSPRYKVAKRGQDVALRCDPISGHVSLFWYQQALGQGPEFLTYFQNEAQLDKSGLPSDRFFAERPEGSVSTLKIQRTQQEDSAVYLCASSYQGYNEQFFGPGTRLTVL.

Note on this clone: The same CDR3 can be traced to other DNA sequences in this sample. This rearrangement joins TRBV27 to TRBJ1-6; no definite D call. Germline values: CDR1 MNHEY, CDR2 SMNVEV (reference sequence). The CDR3 is 13 residues long. V was shortened by 6 bases and J by 5 bases, with 8 bases between the two germline ends. In DNA form, the CDR3 reads TGTGCCAGCAGGACCGGGGATAATTCACCCCTCCACTTT. It encodes CASRTGDNSPLHF.